The entry below describes one T cell receptor (beta chain). Its specificity is unknown. Germline-derived CDR1 and CDR2 are MNHNS and SASEGT. This CDR3 region has 16 residues. Trimming cost V 4 bases and J 0 bases, with 13 bases left between them. The repertoire was sequenced with immunoSEQ multiplex PCR; TCRdb's copy has only in-frame clones and lacks some. The table includes 2 million to 3 million clones, approximately 93% detected once. Into CD45RA+ naive and CD45RA-negative memory subsets, the CD4+ cells were split. This specimen belongs to a study of shared clonotypes between healthy human individuals. Study details: Donor ages ranged 18 to 49 years: a couple of women, a few men. General study points: Memory subsets had estimated richness that was generally smaller than that of naive subsets. The represented genetic and exposure-history diversity was limited by the small number of donors.

Material for sequencing was naive CD4+ T cells from PBMCs. Stated subset: CD45RA+ positively selected. This TCR derives from a young man in good health. Some clones in this sample may be carry-over from other donors' samples. The J gene is TRBJ2-1, the V gene TRBV6-1; D is ambiguous. CDR3 in DNA: TGTGCCAGCAGTGTTCTCGCCATAGGCTCCTACAATGAGCAGTTCTTC. This gives the protein CASSVLAIGSYNEQFF.